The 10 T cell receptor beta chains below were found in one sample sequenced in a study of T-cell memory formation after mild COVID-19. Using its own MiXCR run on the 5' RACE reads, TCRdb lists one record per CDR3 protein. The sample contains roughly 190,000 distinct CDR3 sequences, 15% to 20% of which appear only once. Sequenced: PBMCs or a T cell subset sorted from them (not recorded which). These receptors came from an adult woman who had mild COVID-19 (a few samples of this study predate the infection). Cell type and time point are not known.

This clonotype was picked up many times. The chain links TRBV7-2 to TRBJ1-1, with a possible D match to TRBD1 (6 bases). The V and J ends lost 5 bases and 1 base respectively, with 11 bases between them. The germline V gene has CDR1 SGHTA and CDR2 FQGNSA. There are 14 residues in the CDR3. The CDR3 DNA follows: TGTGCCAGCAGCCCAGACAGGCAGAACACTGAAGCTTTCTTT. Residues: CASSPDRQNTEAFF.

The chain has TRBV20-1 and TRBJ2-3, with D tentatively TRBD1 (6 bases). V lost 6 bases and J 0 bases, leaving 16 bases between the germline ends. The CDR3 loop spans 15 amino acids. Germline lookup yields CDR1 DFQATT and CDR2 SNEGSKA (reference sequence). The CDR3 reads CSARKQGLSTDTQYF. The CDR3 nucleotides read TGCAGTGCCCGTAAGCAGGGGCTTAGCACAGATACGCAGTATTTT.

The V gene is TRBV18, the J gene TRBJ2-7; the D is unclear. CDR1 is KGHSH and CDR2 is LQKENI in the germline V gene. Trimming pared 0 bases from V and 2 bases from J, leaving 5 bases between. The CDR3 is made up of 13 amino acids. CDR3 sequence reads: CASSPPVTYEQYF. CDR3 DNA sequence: TGTGCCAGCTCACCACCGGTTACCTACGAGCAGTACTTC.

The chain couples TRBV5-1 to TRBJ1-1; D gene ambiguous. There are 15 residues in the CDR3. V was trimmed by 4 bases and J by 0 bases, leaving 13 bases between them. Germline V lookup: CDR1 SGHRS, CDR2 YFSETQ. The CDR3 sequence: CASSPEGYLNTEAFF. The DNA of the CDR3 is TGCGCCAGCAGCCCGGAAGGGTACTTGAACACTGAAGCTTTCTTT.

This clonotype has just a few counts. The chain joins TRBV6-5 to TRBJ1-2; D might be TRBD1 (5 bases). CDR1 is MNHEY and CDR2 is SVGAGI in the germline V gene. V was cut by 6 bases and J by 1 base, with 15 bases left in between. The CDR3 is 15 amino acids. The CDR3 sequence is CASRAGTVVNYGYTF. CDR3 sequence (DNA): TGTGCCAGCAGAGCCGGGACGGTGGTTAACTATGGCTACACCTTC.

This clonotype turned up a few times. CDR3 in amino acids: CASSVEPGGGGATNEQFF. The CDR3 nucleotides read TGTGCCAGCAGCGTAGAGCCGGGAGGGGGGGGCGCCACCAATGAGCAGTTCTTC. The chain is built from TRBV9 and TRBJ2-1; 8 nucleotides line up with TRBD2. V lost 0 bases, J lost 6 bases, and 14 bases stayed unmatched. The CDR3 totals 18 residues. Germline V gives CDR1 SGDLS, CDR2 YYNGEE.

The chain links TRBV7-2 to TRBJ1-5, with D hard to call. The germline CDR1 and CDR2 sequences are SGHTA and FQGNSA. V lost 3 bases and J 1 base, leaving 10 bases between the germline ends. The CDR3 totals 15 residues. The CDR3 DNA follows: TGTGCCAGCAGCTTTACCGGGGAAAGCAATCAGCCCCAGCATTTT. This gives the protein CASSFTGESNQPQHF. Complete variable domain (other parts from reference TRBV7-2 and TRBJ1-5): GAGVSQSPSNKVTEKGKDVELRCDPISGHTALYWYRQSLGQGLEFLIYFQGNSAPDKSGLPSDRFSAERTGGSVSTLTIQRTQQEDSAVYLCASSFTGESNQPQHFGDGTRLSIL.

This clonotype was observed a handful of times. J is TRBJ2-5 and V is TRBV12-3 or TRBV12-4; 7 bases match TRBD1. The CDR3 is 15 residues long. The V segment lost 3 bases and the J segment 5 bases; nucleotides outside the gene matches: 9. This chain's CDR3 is CASSLGTELWETQYF. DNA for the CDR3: TGTGCCAGCAGTTTGGGGACAGAACTTTGGGAGACCCAGTACTTC.

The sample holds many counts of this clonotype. DNA of the CDR3: TGTGCCAGCAGCTCCTCAGGGTGGACCCAGTACTTC. Encoded protein: CASSSSGWTQYF. The chain recombines TRBV7-2 with TRBJ2-5, with TRBD1 as a possible D gene (5 bases). Trimming left V 4 bases short and J 7 bases short, with 10 bases between. Germline CDR1 reads SGHTA; CDR2 reads FQGNSA. This CDR3 is 12 amino acids long.

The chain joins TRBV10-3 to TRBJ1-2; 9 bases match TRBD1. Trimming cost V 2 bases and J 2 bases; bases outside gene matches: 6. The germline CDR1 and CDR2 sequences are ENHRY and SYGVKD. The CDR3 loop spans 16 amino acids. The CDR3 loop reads CAISEGTGTTNYGYTF. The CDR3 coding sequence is TGTGCCATCAGTGAGGGGACAGGGACCACGAACTATGGCTACACCTTC.